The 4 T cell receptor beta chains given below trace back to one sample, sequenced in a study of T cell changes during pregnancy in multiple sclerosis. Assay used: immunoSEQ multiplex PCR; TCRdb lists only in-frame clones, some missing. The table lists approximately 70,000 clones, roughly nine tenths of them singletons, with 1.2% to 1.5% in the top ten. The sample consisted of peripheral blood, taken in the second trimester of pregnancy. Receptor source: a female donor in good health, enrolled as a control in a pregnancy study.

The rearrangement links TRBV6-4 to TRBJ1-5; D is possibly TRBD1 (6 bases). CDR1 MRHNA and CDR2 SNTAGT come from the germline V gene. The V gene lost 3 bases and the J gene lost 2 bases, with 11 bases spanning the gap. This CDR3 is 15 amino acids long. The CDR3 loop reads CASSERGGGNQPQHF. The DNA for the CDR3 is TGTGCCAGCAGTGAGCGAGGGGGGGGCAATCAGCCCCAGCATTTT.

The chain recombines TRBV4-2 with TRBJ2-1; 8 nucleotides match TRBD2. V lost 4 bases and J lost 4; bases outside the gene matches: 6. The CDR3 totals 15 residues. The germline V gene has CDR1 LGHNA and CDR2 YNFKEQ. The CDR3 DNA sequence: TGTGCCAGCAGCCCGCTAGCGGGTAGTTACAATGAGCAGTTCTTC. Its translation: CASSPLAGSYNEQFF.

This chain's CDR3 is CSVEQREWYHNEQFF. Here the CDR3 DNA reads TGCAGCGTTGAACAGCGGGAGTGGTACCACAATGAGCAGTTCTTC. The chain is built from TRBV29-1 and TRBJ2-1; 8 positions agree with TRBD2. The CDR3 runs 15 residues. Germline V gene sequence: CDR1 SQVTM, CDR2 ANQGSEA. V dropped 2 bases and J dropped 5; count of bases not matched to a gene: 8.

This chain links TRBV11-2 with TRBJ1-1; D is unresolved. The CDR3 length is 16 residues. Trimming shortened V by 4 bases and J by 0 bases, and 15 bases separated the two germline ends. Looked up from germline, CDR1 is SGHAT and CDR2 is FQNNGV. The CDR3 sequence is CASSSGLPLMNTEAFF. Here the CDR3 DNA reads TGTGCCAGCAGCTCGGGTTTACCTCTCATGAACACTGAAGCTTTCTTT.